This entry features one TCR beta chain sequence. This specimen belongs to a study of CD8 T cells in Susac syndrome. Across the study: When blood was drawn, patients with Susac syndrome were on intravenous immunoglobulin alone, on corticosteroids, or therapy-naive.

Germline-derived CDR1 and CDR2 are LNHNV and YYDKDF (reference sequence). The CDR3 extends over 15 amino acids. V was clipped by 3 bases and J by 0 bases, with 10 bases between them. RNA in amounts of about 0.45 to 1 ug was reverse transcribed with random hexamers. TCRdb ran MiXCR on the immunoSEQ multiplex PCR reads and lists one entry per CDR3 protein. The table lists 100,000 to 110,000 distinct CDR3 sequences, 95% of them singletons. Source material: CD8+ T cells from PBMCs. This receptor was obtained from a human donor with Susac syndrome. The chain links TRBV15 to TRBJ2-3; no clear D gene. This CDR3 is CATSSRLGSTDTQYF. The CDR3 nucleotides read TGTGCCACCAGCAGTCGTTTGGGGAGCACAGATACGCAGTATTTT.